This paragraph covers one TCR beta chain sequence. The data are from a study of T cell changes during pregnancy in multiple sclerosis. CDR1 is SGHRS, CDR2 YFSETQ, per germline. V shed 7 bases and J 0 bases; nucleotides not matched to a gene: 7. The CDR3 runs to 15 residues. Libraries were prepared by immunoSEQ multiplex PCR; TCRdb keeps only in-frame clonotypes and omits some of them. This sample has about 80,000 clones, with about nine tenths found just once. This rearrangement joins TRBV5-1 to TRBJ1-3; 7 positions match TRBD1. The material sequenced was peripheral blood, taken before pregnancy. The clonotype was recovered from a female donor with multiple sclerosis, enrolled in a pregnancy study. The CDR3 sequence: CASQQGIFSGNTIYF. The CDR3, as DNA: TGCGCCAGCCAACAGGGGATATTCTCTGGAAACACCATATATTTT. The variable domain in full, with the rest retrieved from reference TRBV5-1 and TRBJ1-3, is KAGVTQTPRYLIKTRGQQVTLSCSPISGHRSVSWYQQTPGQGLQFLFEYFSETQRNKGNFPGRFSGRQFSNSRSEMNVSTLELGDSALYLCASQQGIFSGNTIYFGEGSWLTVV.